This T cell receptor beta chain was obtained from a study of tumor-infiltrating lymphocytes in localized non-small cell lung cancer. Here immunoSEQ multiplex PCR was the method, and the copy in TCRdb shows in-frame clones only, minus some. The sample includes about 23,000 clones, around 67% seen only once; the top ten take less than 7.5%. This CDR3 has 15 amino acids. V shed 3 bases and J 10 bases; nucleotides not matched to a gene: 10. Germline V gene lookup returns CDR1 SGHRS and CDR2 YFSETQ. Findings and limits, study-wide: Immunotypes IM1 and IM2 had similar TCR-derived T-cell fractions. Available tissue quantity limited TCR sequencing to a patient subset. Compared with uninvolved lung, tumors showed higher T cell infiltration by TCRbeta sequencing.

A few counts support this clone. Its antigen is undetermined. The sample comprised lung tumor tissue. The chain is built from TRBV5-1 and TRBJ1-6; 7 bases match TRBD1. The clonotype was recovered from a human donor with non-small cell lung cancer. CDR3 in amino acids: CASSSLQGDQSPLHF. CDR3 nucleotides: TGCGCCAGCAGCTCCCTTCAGGGGGACCAATCACCCCTCCACTTT.